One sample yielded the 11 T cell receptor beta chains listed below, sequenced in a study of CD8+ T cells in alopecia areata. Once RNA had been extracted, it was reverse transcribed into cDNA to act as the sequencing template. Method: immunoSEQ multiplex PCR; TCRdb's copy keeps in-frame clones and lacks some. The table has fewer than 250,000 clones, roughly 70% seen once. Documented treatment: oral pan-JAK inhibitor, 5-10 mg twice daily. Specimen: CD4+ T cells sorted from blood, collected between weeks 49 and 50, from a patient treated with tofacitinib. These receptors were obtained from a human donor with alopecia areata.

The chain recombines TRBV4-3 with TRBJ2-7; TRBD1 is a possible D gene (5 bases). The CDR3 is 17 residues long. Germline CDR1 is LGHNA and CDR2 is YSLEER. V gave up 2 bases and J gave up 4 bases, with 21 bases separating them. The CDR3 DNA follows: TGCGCCAGCAGCCAACTTCTTTCAGGGTGGACGGTGTACGAGCAGTACTTC. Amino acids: CASSQLLSGWTVYEQYF.

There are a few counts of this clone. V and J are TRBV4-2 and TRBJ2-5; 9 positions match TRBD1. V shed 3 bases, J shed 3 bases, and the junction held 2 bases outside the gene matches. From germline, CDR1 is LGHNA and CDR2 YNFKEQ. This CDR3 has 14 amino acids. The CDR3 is CASSQGQGEETQYF. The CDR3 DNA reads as TGTGCCAGCAGCCAGGGACAGGGTGAAGAGACCCAGTACTTC.

The CDR3 coding sequence is TGTGCCAGCAGTGACTCGACTAGCGGGGGGGCAGATACGCAGTATTTT. This codes for CASSDSTSGGADTQYF. The chain uses TRBV6-4 and TRBJ2-3, with TRBD2 matching over 14 bases. Unmatched junction bases numbered 0, after V lost 0 bases and J lost 4 bases. The CDR3 is 16 amino acids. Germline loops: CDR1 MRHNA, CDR2 SNTAGT.

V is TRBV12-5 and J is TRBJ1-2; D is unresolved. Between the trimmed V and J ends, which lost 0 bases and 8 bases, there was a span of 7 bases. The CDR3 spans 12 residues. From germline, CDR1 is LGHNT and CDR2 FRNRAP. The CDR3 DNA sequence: TGTGCTAGTGGTTTGGTACTAGGAGGCTACACCTTC. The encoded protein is CASGLVLGGYTF.

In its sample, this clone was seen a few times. The CDR3 region has the DNA TGCAGCGTTGACGGCATCTTTAACTATGGCTACACCTTC. Translation: CSVDGIFNYGYTF. This chain connects TRBV29-1 to TRBJ1-2, with D hard to call. CDR1 SQVTM and CDR2 ANQGSEA come from the germline V gene. The V gene lost 3 bases and the J gene lost 1 base, with 9 bases spanning the gap. The CDR3 length is 13 residues.

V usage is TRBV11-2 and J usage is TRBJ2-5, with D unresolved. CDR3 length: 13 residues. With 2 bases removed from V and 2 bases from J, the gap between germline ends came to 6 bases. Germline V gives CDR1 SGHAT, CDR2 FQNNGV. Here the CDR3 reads CASSLTPQETQYF. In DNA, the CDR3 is TGTGCCAGCAGCTTAACACCACAAGAGACCCAGTACTTC.

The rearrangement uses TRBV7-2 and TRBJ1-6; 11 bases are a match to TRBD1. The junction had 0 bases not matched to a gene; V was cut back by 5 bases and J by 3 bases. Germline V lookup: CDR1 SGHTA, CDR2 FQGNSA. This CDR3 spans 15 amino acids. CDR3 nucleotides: TGTGCCAGCAGCGGGACAGGGGGCTATAATTCACCCCTCCACTTT. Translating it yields CASSGTGGYNSPLHF.

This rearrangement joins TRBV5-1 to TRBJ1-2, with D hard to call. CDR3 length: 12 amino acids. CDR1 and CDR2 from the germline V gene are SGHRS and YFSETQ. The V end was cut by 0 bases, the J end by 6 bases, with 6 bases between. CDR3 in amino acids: CASSLGPDGYTF. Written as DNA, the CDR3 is TGCGCCAGCAGCTTGGGGCCGGATGGCTACACCTTC.

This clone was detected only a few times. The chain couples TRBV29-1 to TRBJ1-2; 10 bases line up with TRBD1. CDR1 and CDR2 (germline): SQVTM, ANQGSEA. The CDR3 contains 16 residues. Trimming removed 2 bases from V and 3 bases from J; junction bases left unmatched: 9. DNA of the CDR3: TGCAGCGTTGAATGGGGACAGGGGAGTGGGGACTATGGCTACACCTTC. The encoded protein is CSVEWGQGSGDYGYTF.

The CDR3 coding sequence is TGTGCCAGCAGCTTACATAGACACAAAACGGGGGAGACCCAGTACTTC. This encodes CASSLHRHKTGETQYF. The chain joins TRBV11-1 to TRBJ2-5; D may be TRBD2 (5 bases). V was shortened by 2 bases and J by 5 bases, with 18 bases between the two germline ends. This CDR3 has 16 amino acids. Germline V gene sequence: CDR1 SGHAT, CDR2 FQDESV (reference sequence).

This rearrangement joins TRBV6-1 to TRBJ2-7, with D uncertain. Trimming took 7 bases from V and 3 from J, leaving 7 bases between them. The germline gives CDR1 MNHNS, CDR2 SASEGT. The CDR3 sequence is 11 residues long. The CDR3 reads CASTPLYEQYF. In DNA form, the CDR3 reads TGTGCCAGCACCCCCCTCTACGAGCAGTACTTC.